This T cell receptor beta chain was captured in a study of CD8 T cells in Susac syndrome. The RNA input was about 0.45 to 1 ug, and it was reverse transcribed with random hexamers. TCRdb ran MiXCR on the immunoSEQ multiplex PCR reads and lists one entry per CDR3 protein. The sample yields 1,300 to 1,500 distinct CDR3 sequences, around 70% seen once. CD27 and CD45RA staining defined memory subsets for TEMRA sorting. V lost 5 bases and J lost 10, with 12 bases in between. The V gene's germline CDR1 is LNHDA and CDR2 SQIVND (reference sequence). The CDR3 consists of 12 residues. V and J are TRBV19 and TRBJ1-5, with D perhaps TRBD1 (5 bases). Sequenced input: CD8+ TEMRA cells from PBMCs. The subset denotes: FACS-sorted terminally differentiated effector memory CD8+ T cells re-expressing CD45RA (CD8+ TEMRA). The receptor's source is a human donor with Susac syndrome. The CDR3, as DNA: TGTGCCAGTAGTTTGGGGGACCCCCCCCAGCATTTT. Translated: CASSLGDPPQHF.